This TCR beta chain is drawn from a study of OX40 agonist ivuxolimab in advanced cancers. Study-wide context: Ivuxolimab was a fully human IgG2 agonistic monoclonal antibody targeting the costimulatory receptor OX40 (CD134). Intravenous ivuxolimab was administered to patients every 2 weeks at six dose levels: 0.01, 0.1, 0.3, 1.5, 3 and 10 mg/kg. Of the 50 or so patients in dose escalation, about 20 had hepatocellular carcinoma, some 15 had melanoma, 9 had renal cell carcinoma and 9 had head and neck cancer. A male proportion of 70% to 90% and a mean age of 60 years, ranging from about 23 to 79, were recorded for the dose-escalation cohort. Prior anti-PD-1, anti-PD-L1 or anti-CTLA-4 therapy was permitted, and roughly two fifths of dose-escalation patients had received checkpoint inhibitors. Three dose-escalation patients achieved partial responses, one with hepatocellular carcinoma and two with cutaneous melanoma. The point of sequencing TCRbeta in the periphery was to test whether ivuxolimab changed TCR sequence diversity and drove clonal T-cell expansion. The paper describes the monotherapy dose-escalation part (N = 52 patients) of the phase I trial of ivuxolimab. Overall results and qualifications from the work: Antigen specificity was not determined for the clonally expanded peripheral T cells. In the 0.1-3.0 mg/kg groups, partial responders were among the patients with the lowest normalized peripheral clonal expansion, particularly in CD8+ T cells. At doses of 0.1 to 3.0 mg/kg, clonal expansion of both CD4+ and CD8+ blood T cells was observed from baseline to week 6. Low levels of normalized T-cell clonal expansion were also seen in some patients who did not respond. After ivuxolimab, CD8+ T cells had more expanded clones than CD4+ T cells on average.

The trial excluded patients who had a history of autoimmune disease or who were on systemic immunosuppression. Peripheral blood for TCR sequencing was collected from all dose cohorts at baseline, on cycle 4 day 1, and on cycle 7 day 1. The samples were taken from a phase I, first-in-human, multicenter, open-label dose-escalation trial of ivuxolimab. Adults with locally advanced or metastatic melanoma, renal cell carcinoma, hepatocellular carcinoma or head and neck squamous cell carcinoma were enrolled in the trial. Before TCR sequencing, CD4+ and CD8+ T cells were separately sorted from peripheral blood. To sequence the TCRbeta CDR3 region, genomic DNA was isolated from the sorted cells. The immunoSEQ Assay was used to sequence the TCRbeta CDR3 regions. This immuneACCESS table, as held by TCRdb, lists in-frame sequences with V and J called but not all clones. Of the missing ones, under half trace to an unresolved V gene in checked studies; the others have no known cause. The sample table shows about 52,000 clones, and 82% are seen once. The top ten constitute over 3.5% of the sample.

This clone was seen once. There is no known antigen for this receptor. Nothing much larger sits one base from this clone, and base qualities are not available. From the cysteine up to the phenylalanine, the CDR3 has a length of 15 residues. The only DNA kept is the CDR3, 45 bases in frame from the first base. Trimmed from V: 5 bases; trimmed from J: 5 bases; junction bases lacking a gene match: 8. The germline V gene yields SGHTA for CDR1 and FQGTGA for CDR2. The rearrangement combines TRBV7-3 with TRBJ2-2; TRBD1 matches 7 bases in the middle. The sequencing used CD4+ or CD8+ T cells sorted from blood, collected in a trial of the OX40 agonist ivuxolimab. This TCR came from an adult with an advanced solid tumor such as melanoma, head and neck, liver or kidney cancer. CDR3 sequence: CASSPHQTGTGELFF. The DNA sequence is given as TGTGCCAGCAGCCCTCACCAGACAGGGACCGGGGAGCTGTTTTTT. With the portions outside the CDR3 filled from the reference TRBV7-3 and TRBJ2-2 genes, the complete variable region becomes GAGVSQTPSNKVTEKGKYVELRCDPISGHTALYWYRQSLGQGPEFLIYFQGTGAADDSGLPNDRFFAVRPEGSVSTLKIQRTERGDSAVYLCASSPHQTGTGELFFGEGSRLTVL.